The 29 T cell receptor beta chains given below trace back to one sample, sequenced in a study of shared clonotypes between healthy human individuals (dated by TCRdb to 2018 to 2021). Libraries were constructed by the immunoSEQ multiplex PCR assay. TCRdb holds this immuneACCESS table with in-frame rearrangements only. Some clones are missing; in checked studies, unresolved V genes explain under half, and the rest has no known cause. Counted in this sample were roughly 1,500,000 clones; approximately 98.5% of them appeared once. The ten most abundant clones make up approximately 0.38% of the sample. The sample taken for sequencing was naive CD4+ T cells sorted from blood. The sample's cell subset or site label is to be understood as: CD45RA+ positively selected. The receptors come from a man under 40 in good health.

V usage is TRBV7-8 and J usage is TRBJ2-7; D perhaps matches TRBD2 (5 bases). The germline CDR1 and CDR2 sequences are SGHVS and FQNEAQ. The CDR3 is 11 residues long. V lost 6 bases and J 9 bases, leaving 12 bases between the germline ends. CDR3 loop: CASRAGGGQYF. The CDR3 coding sequence is TGTGCCAGCAGAGCCGGAGGCGGGCAGTACTTC.

The rearrangement links TRBV11-2 to TRBJ2-7; maybe TRBD2 (5 bases). Trimming removed 0 bases at V and 6 bases at J, with 12 bases between. Germline V CDR1 and CDR2: SGHAT, FQNNGV. The CDR3 runs 14 residues. The CDR3 nucleotides are TGTGCCAGCAGCTTAGACGGGCGGGCGGGCGAGCAGTACTTC. Translated, it gives CASSLDGRAGEQYF.

The chain links TRBV7-2 to TRBJ1-1; 7 bases fit TRBD1. CDR3 length equals 15 residues. Germline CDR1 SGHTA, CDR2 FQGNSA. Unmatched junction bases numbered 11, after V lost 5 bases and J lost 5 bases. The CDR3 DNA sequence: TGTGCCAGCAGCGATCCTTTAGGGGGACAGACTGAAGCTTTCTTT. This gives the protein CASSDPLGGQTEAFF. Filled out from reference TRBV7-2 and TRBJ1-1, the complete variable domain reads GAGVSQSPSNKVTEKGKDVELRCDPISGHTALYWYRQSLGQGLEFLIYFQGNSAPDKSGLPSDRFSAERTGGSVSTLTIQRTQQEDSAVYLCASSDPLGGQTEAFFGQGTRLTVV.

The chain joins TRBV4-3 to TRBJ1-3, with unresolved D. This CDR3 region has 15 residues. Germline CDR1 is LGHNA and CDR2 is YSLEER. V was cut by 4 bases and J by 3 bases, with 13 bases left in between. The CDR3 region has the DNA TGCGCCAGCAGCCCGGAGCTAGTCGATGGAAACACCATATATTTT. It is translated as CASSPELVDGNTIYF.

V and J are TRBV11-3 and TRBJ1-1, with TRBD1 matching 8 bases. The germline V gene encodes CDR1 SGHNT and CDR2 YENEEA. The CDR3 has 13 amino acids. V shed 2 bases, J shed 4 bases, and the junction held 0 bases outside the gene matches. DNA for the CDR3: TGTGCCAGCAGCTTAACAGGGGGCACTGAAGCTTTCTTT. Protein product: CASSLTGGTEAFF.

This rearrangement joins TRBV6-1 to TRBJ2-7; TRBD2 matches 13 bases. Germline V gene sequence: CDR1 MNHNS, CDR2 SASEGT. CDR3 length equals 15 residues. Trimming at V came to 8 bases and at J to 3 bases, leaving 7 bases not matched to a gene. The DNA for the CDR3 is TGTGCCAGCGGACTAGCGGGAGCTTCCTTCTACGAGCAGTACTTC. Its protein product is CASGLAGASFYEQYF.

CDR3 residues: CASTLPQRQSYGYTF. The CDR3 DNA follows: TGTGCCAGCACCCTCCCCCAGAGACAATCCTATGGCTACACCTTC. The J gene is TRBJ1-2, the V gene TRBV28, with D hard to call. This CDR3 region has 15 residues. The V and J ends lost 7 bases and 4 bases respectively, with 19 bases between them. Germline V gives CDR1 MDHEN, CDR2 SYDVKM.

The genes are TRBV5-1 and TRBJ2-1; 8 nucleotides match TRBD2. Unmatched junction bases numbered 9, after V lost 1 base and J lost 6 bases. The germline V gene encodes CDR1 SGHRS and CDR2 YFSETQ. This CDR3 comprises 16 residues. CDR3 nucleotide sequence: TGCGCCAGCAGCTTGTGGGCGACTAGCGACCTCAATGAGCAGTTCTTC. Translating gives CASSLWATSDLNEQFF.

The sample holds one count of this clone. The genes are TRBV29-1 and TRBJ2-1, with 8 bases aligning to TRBD2. The ends lost 6 bases at V and 6 bases at J; junction bases unmatched: 10. This CDR3 region has 14 residues. Germline V gene lookup returns CDR1 SQVTM and CDR2 ANQGSEA. The CDR3 bases are TGCAGCGTCGGCCCGGGGGGGAGGAGCAATGAGCAGTTCTTC. Its translation is CSVGPGGRSNEQFF.

The J gene is TRBJ2-7, the V gene TRBV5-4, with 14 bases lining up with TRBD2. The V and J ends lost 3 bases and 6 bases, in that order; junction bases with no gene match: 11. The CDR3 length is 17 residues. The germline V gene encodes CDR1 SGHNT and CDR2 YYREEE (reference sequence). The CDR3 is CASSSGTSGGWASEQYF. The CDR3 DNA reads as TGTGCCAGCAGCTCCGGGACTAGCGGGGGATGGGCATCCGAGCAGTACTTC. The full variable domain, rest sourced from reference TRBV5-4 and TRBJ2-7, is ETGVTQSPTHLIKTRGQQVTLRCSSQSGHNTVSWYQQALGQGPQFIFQYYREEENGRGNFPPRFSGLQFPNYSSELNVNALELDDSALYLCASSSGTSGGWASEQYFGPGTRLTVT.

The rearrangement uses TRBV5-4 and TRBJ2-3, with TRBD1 matching over 8 bases. CDR3 length: 15 residues. J gave up 2 bases and V 3 bases, and 5 bases lay outside the gene matches. The germline CDR1 and CDR2 sequences are SGHNT and YYREEE (reference sequence). The CDR3 region has the DNA TGTGCCAGCAGCTACTGGACAGGGTTCACAGATACGCAGTATTTT. Protein product: CASSYWTGFTDTQYF.

The rearrangement uses TRBV5-1 and TRBJ2-1; possible D gene TRBD2, 6 bases. V was trimmed by 5 bases and J by 4 bases, leaving 19 bases between them. The CDR3 covers 16 residues. The germline V gene has CDR1 SGHRS and CDR2 YFSETQ. The CDR3 DNA follows: TGCGCCAGCAGACGGGAGTCGAGGAGGGCTTACAATGAGCAGTTCTTC. Protein product: CASRRESRRAYNEQFF.

The CDR3 here is CASTKGTRAYEQYF. DNA for the CDR3: TGTGCCTCCACCAAGGGGACAAGGGCCTACGAGCAGTACTTC. This chain connects TRBV28 to TRBJ2-7; possibly TRBD1 for D (6 bases). Germline CDR1 MDHEN, CDR2 SYDVKM. The ends were cut back, 11 bases at V and 2 bases at J, with 19 bases in the middle. This CDR3 comprises 14 residues.

The chain uses TRBV18 and TRBJ2-5, with 7 bases identical to TRBD2. After removal of 1 base from V and 4 bases from J, the junction contained 12 bases not matched to a gene. The germline V gene encodes CDR1 KGHSH and CDR2 LQKENI. This CDR3 is built from 17 residues. The CDR3 DNA follows: TGTGCCAGCTCACCACTCCCCAGGGCGGGGGTCTTAGAGACCCAGTACTTC. This sequence encodes CASSPLPRAGVLETQYF.

The rearrangement uses TRBV28 and TRBJ1-4, with unresolved D. Trimming removed 5 bases from V and 8 bases from J, with 15 bases in between. The CDR3 sequence is 14 residues long. Per the germline V gene, CDR1 is MDHEN and CDR2 is SYDVKM. CDR3 sequence reads: CASSPPNRVEKLFF. The CDR3, as DNA: TGTGCCAGCAGTCCTCCAAACCGTGTCGAAAAACTGTTTTTT.

This rearrangement joins TRBV5-1 to TRBJ2-2; D not resolved. This CDR3 region has 15 residues. The germline V gene has CDR1 SGHRS and CDR2 YFSETQ. V lost 1 base and J lost 2, with 9 bases in between. The CDR3 DNA is TGCGCCAGCAGCTTGACAGCCGTAAACACCGGGGAGCTGTTTTTT. Its protein is CASSLTAVNTGELFF.

This chain links TRBV2 with TRBJ1-5, with a weak D call TRBD1 (6 bases). Trimming pared 5 bases from V and 0 bases from J, leaving 8 bases between. CDR1 SNHLY and CDR2 FYNNEI come from the germline V gene. The CDR3 runs to 14 residues. Here the CDR3 reads CASSKDSSNQPQHF. The CDR3 DNA reads as TGTGCCAGCAGTAAGGACAGTAGCAATCAGCCCCAGCATTTT.

This rearrangement joins TRBV14 to TRBJ2-3; D call uncertain. From germline, CDR1 is SGHDN and CDR2 FVKESK. The V gene lost 1 base and the J gene lost 2 bases, with 13 bases spanning the gap. The CDR3 totals 16 residues. DNA of the CDR3: TGTGCCAGCAGCCAAGTCACATTTTGGAACACAGATACGCAGTATTTT. Its translation is CASSQVTFWNTDTQYF.

The chain joins TRBV29-1 to TRBJ2-5, with 11 bases identical to TRBD2. The CDR3 is 12 residues long. With 7 bases clipped from V and 5 bases from J, the junction kept 3 bases outside the gene matches. Germline V gene lookup returns CDR1 SQVTM and CDR2 ANQGSEA. The CDR3 DNA reads as TGCAGCGCTAGGACTAGCGGGGAGACCCAGTACTTC. It yields the protein CSARTSGETQYF.

The J gene is TRBJ2-5, the V gene TRBV19; no clear D gene. The length of the CDR3 is 16 residues. Trimming removed 3 bases from V and 1 base from J, with 15 bases in between. The germline CDR1 and CDR2 sequences are LNHDA and SQIVND (reference sequence). This CDR3 reads CASSIEHGRPQETQYF. DNA for the CDR3: TGTGCCAGTAGTATTGAGCATGGCAGGCCCCAAGAGACCCAGTACTTC.

The chain combines TRBV6-6 with TRBJ2-7; D could derive from TRBD1 or TRBD2 (5 bases each). Trimming shortened V by 6 bases and J by 0 bases, and 12 bases separated the two germline ends. The CDR3 has 14 amino acids. Germline V lookup: CDR1 MNHNY, CDR2 SVGAGI (reference sequence). The CDR3 loop reads CASRGRDPSYEQYF. CDR3 sequence (DNA): TGTGCCAGCAGGGGCCGGGACCCCTCCTACGAGCAGTACTTC.

In regard to this clone: This same CDR3 is encoded by further DNA sequences in the sample. The V and J genes are TRBV11-3 and TRBJ2-2; D remains ambiguous. Germline V lookup: CDR1 SGHNT, CDR2 YENEEA. This CDR3 spans 14 amino acids. V was clipped by 3 bases and J by 1 base, with 6 bases between them. The CDR3 sequence: CASSLSRNTGELFF. The CDR3 bases are TGTGCCAGCAGCTTGTCCAGGAACACCGGGGAGCTGTTTTTT.

The chain is built from TRBV6-4 and TRBJ2-7; 9 bases map to TRBD1. After removal of 8 bases from V and 2 bases from J, the junction contained 19 bases not matched to a gene. The CDR3 is 18 residues long. Germline V CDR1 and CDR2: MRHNA, SNTAGT. CDR3 amino acids: CASPPEGQGAHRTYEQYF. Written as DNA, the CDR3 is TGTGCCAGCCCCCCCGAGGGACAGGGAGCTCACCGAACCTACGAGCAGTACTTC.

The chain carries TRBV13 and TRBJ2-1; no clear D gene. Germline V lookup: CDR1 PRHDT, CDR2 FYEKMQ (reference sequence). Trimming stripped 2 bases from V and 4 bases from J, with 12 bases between. The CDR3 runs to 15 residues. CDR3 in amino acids: CASSLQPSLYNEQFF. For the CDR3, the DNA is TGTGCCAGCAGCTTACAACCTAGTCTGTACAATGAGCAGTTCTTC. Full variable domain (remainder filled in from reference TRBV13 and TRBJ2-1): AAGVIQSPRHLIKEKRETATLKCYPIPRHDTVYWYQQGPGQDPQFLISFYEKMQSDKGSIPDRFSAQQFSDYHSELNMSSLELGDSALYFCASSLQPSLYNEQFFGPGTRLTVL.

The gene calls are TRBV2 and TRBJ2-5; 9 positions match TRBD1. The CDR3 loop spans 15 amino acids. V lost 8 bases and J lost 5; bases outside the gene matches: 12. Germline CDR1 SNHLY, CDR2 FYNNEI. The CDR3 loop is CASRQGGASKETQYF. The CDR3 DNA is TGTGCCAGCCGACAGGGGGGAGCGAGTAAGGAGACCCAGTACTTC.

This chain uses TRBV2 with TRBJ2-7; D not certain. Per the germline V gene, CDR1 is SNHLY and CDR2 is FYNNEI. V was trimmed by 6 bases and J by 6 bases, leaving 12 bases between them. The CDR3 spans 12 residues. CDR3 in amino acids: CASSPRSFEQYF. The CDR3, as DNA: TGTGCCAGCAGCCCGAGGTCTTTCGAGCAGTACTTC.

This clone appeared once. This same CDR3 is encoded by further DNA sequences in the sample. The chain couples TRBV18 to TRBJ2-7, with TRBD2 as a possible D gene (6 bases). Germline V gene lookup returns CDR1 KGHSH and CDR2 LQKENI. V was pared by 6 bases and J by 4 bases, with 10 bases between. There are 12 residues in the CDR3. The CDR3 nucleotides read TGTGCCAGCTCGTCCGGGAGTTACGAGCAGTACTTC. It codes for CASSSGSYEQYF.

V and J are TRBV5-1 and TRBJ2-4; 9 bases are a match to TRBD2. Germline V CDR1 and CDR2: SGHRS, YFSETQ. Trimming at V came to 4 bases and at J to 2 bases, leaving 4 bases not matched to a gene. The CDR3 runs to 15 residues. The CDR3 here is CASSRTSVTKNIQYF. CDR3 in DNA: TGCGCCAGCAGCAGGACTAGCGTAACCAAAAACATTCAGTACTTC.

The rearrangement joins TRBV5-1 to TRBJ1-2; D might be TRBD1 (5 bases). This CDR3 contains 15 residues. Germline-derived CDR1 and CDR2 are SGHRS and YFSETQ. Trimming left V 1 base short and J 0 bases short, with 10 bases between. CDR3 nucleotides: TGCGCCAGCAGCTTGTATGTGGGGGCTAACTATGGCTACACCTTC. Translated: CASSLYVGANYGYTF.